These 13 T cell receptor beta chains were sequenced from one sample in a study of cytomegalovirus exposure and HLA in healthy donors. The PCR contained 60 Vbeta and 13 Jbeta primers. Assay: immunoSEQ multiplex PCR; the TCRdb copy retains only in-frame clones and omits some. The sample comprises roughly 66,000 clones, 75% to 85% of which are singletons, and about 8% rests with the top ten. Sequenced: PBMCs. The receptors shown here come from a man aged 18-30 years in good health and CMV-seropositive.

This clone was observed once. The CDR3 sequence: CASLTGPEAFF. The DNA for the CDR3 is TGTGCCAGCCTGACAGGGCCTGAAGCTTTCTTT. This chain links TRBV6-7 with TRBJ1-1; 7 bases are a match to TRBD1. TRBV6-7 is flagged as an ORF with uncertain function. The V and J ends lost 8 bases and 6 bases, in that order; junction bases with no gene match: 3. CDR3 length equals 11 residues.

This chain connects TRBV5-4 to TRBJ2-1, with D perhaps matching TRBD2 (7 bases). Trimming took 4 bases from V and 3 from J, leaving 17 bases between them. Germline V gives CDR1 SGHNT, CDR2 YYREEE (reference sequence). The CDR3 covers 16 residues. This CDR3 reads CASSAQEGGNYNEQFF. The DNA for the CDR3 is TGTGCCAGCAGCGCCCAGGAGGGGGGGAACTACAATGAGCAGTTCTTC.

The CDR3 here is CASSLTGDSTNEQFF. CDR3 bases: TGCGCCAGCAGCTTGACGGGGGACTCGACCAATGAGCAGTTCTTC. This sequence joins TRBV5-1 and TRBJ2-1; possible D gene TRBD2, 6 bases. The CDR3 loop spans 15 amino acids. The V gene lost 1 base and the J gene lost 6 bases, with 14 bases spanning the gap. Germline V gives CDR1 SGHRS, CDR2 YFSETQ. Combining the CDR3 with reference TRBV5-1 and TRBJ2-1 gives the whole variable domain KAGVTQTPRYLIKTRGQQVTLSCSPISGHRSVSWYQQTPGQGLQFLFEYFSETQRNKGNFPGRFSGRQFSNSRSEMNVSTLELGDSALYLCASSLTGDSTNEQFFGPGTRLTVL.

V and J are TRBV5-4 and TRBJ2-6, with 11 bases matching TRBD1. Germline CDR1 reads SGHNT; CDR2 reads YYREEE (reference sequence). Losses at the gene ends were 2 bases for V and 3 bases for J; bases not matched to a gene: 4. This CDR3 is built from 17 residues. The CDR3 is CASSFGQGAGGANVLTF. The CDR3 bases are TGTGCCAGCAGCTTCGGACAGGGGGCGGGTGGGGCCAACGTCCTGACTTTC.

The chain couples TRBV7-9 to TRBJ2-7; TRBD1 might be the D (6 bases). The V and J ends lost 5 bases and 5 bases respectively, with 31 bases between them. Germline CDR1 and CDR2: SEHNR and FQNEAQ (reference sequence). The CDR3 consists of 19 residues. The DNA of the CDR3 is TGTGCCAGCAGCCAGAGGGGCAGGGGCTTATCCCGAGGTATCCACGAGCAGTACTTC. It is translated as CASSQRGRGLSRGIHEQYF.

This rearrangement joins TRBV4-1 to TRBJ1-2; D uncertain. Trimming removed 2 bases at V and 0 bases at J, with 13 bases between. The CDR3 is 16 amino acids. The germline V gene encodes CDR1 MGHRA and CDR2 YSYEKL. Here the CDR3 DNA reads TGCGCCAGCAGCCAACCGACAAATAAGGCTAACTATGGCTACACCTTC. As protein: CASSQPTNKANYGYTF.

This clone showed up just once. This rearrangement joins TRBV6-5 to TRBJ1-4; 8 bases map to TRBD1. J lost 3 bases, V lost 4 bases, and 4 bases had no gene match. CDR3 size: 15 residues. Germline V gene sequence: CDR1 MNHEY, CDR2 SVGAGI. The CDR3: CASSSQGAANEKLFF. The CDR3 coding sequence is TGTGCCAGCAGTTCCCAGGGGGCGGCTAATGAAAAACTGTTTTTT.

This clone occurred a few times. This sequence joins TRBV30 and TRBJ1-3; D remains unclear. This CDR3 spans 13 amino acids. V lost 2 bases and J lost 0, with 5 bases in between. Per germline, CDR1 GTSNPN and CDR2 SVGIG (reference sequence). The chain's CDR3 is CAWSPSSGNTIYF. DNA of the CDR3: TGTGCCTGGAGTCCTTCCTCTGGAAACACCATATATTTT.

This clone has only one observation. This chain uses TRBV5-1 with TRBJ1-2; D is perhaps TRBD1 (5 bases). Germline loops: CDR1 SGHRS, CDR2 YFSETQ. V gave up 0 bases and J gave up 7 bases, with 13 bases separating them. CDR3 length: 14 residues. CDR3 amino acids: CASSLAEQGGGYTF. Here the CDR3 DNA reads TGCGCCAGCAGCTTGGCCGAGCAGGGCGGTGGCTACACCTTC. Looking up the rest from reference TRBV5-1 and TRBJ1-2 gives the full variable domain: KAGVTQTPRYLIKTRGQQVTLSCSPISGHRSVSWYQQTPGQGLQFLFEYFSETQRNKGNFPGRFSGRQFSNSRSEMNVSTLELGDSALYLCASSLAEQGGGYTFGSGTRLTVV.

This clone has only one observation. This sample also contains other DNA sequences that code for the same CDR3. The chain joins TRBV30 to TRBJ1-1; TRBD1 matches at 7 bases. The germline V gene has CDR1 GTSNPN and CDR2 SVGIG (reference sequence). The CDR3 spans 12 residues. Trimming cost V 1 base and J 4 bases; bases outside gene matches: 0. As DNA, the CDR3 is TGTGCCTGGAGTGCAGGGGGCACTGAAGCTTTCTTT. Protein product: CAWSAGGTEAFF.

This chain uses TRBV5-1 with TRBJ1-1; possibly TRBD1 for D (5 bases). This CDR3 contains 13 residues. The germline V and J ends were trimmed by 7 bases and 3 bases, with 13 bases remaining between them. Germline values: CDR1 SGHRS, CDR2 YFSETQ. CDR3 loop: CASAATGDTEAFF. CDR3 bases: TGCGCCAGCGCAGCTACGGGGGACACTGAAGCTTTCTTT.

V is TRBV28 and J is TRBJ2-7; D possibly corresponds to TRBD2 (6 bases). Germline-derived CDR1 and CDR2 are MDHEN and SYDVKM. V was pared by 5 bases and J by 4 bases, with 15 bases between. The CDR3 runs 14 residues. The CDR3 DNA reads as TGTGCCAGCAGTATCATAGAGGGGACTTACGAGCAGTACTTC. Protein sequence: CASSIIEGTYEQYF.

This rearrangement joins TRBV27 to TRBJ1-1; D ambiguous. The CDR3 spans 14 residues. V was clipped by 0 bases and J by 3 bases, with 8 bases between them. In germline, CDR1 is MNHEY, CDR2 SMNVEV (reference sequence). DNA of the CDR3: TGTGCCAGCAGTTTATCACAAGAACACACTGAAGCTTTCTTT. Protein product: CASSLSQEHTEAFF.